The text below deals with one T cell receptor (beta chain). This entry belongs to a study of T cell responses to AZD1222 COVID-19 vaccine. This CDR3 comprises 15 residues. CDR1 and CDR2 from the germline V gene are SGHDT and YYEEEE. Trimming took 3 bases from V and 6 from J; bases not matched to a gene: 10. Repertoires were generated with immunoSEQ multiplex PCR, while TCRdb's copy carries only in-frame clones and drops some. Of some 140,000 clones in the sample, 70% to 90% were seen once. Source: peripheral blood, taken on day 0 of AZD1222 vaccination. This sequence was found in an adult in good health. The V and J genes are TRBV5-6 and TRBJ2-7, with 9 bases that match TRBD2. CDR3 sequence: CASSSGPGLAVEQYF. The CDR3 bases are TGTGCCAGCAGCTCCGGCCCGGGACTAGCAGTCGAGCAGTACTTC.